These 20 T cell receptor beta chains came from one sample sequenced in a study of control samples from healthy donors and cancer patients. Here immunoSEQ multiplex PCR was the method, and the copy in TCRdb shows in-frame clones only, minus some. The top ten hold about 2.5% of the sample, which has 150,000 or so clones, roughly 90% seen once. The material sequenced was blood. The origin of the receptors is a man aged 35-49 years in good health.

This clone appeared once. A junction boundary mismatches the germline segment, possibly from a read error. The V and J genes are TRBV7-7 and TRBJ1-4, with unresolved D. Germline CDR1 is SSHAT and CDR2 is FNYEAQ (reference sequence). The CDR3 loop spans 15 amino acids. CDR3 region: CASSWAAATNEKLFF. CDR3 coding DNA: TGTGCTAGCAGCTGGGCAGCAGCAACTAATGAAAAACTGTTTTTT.

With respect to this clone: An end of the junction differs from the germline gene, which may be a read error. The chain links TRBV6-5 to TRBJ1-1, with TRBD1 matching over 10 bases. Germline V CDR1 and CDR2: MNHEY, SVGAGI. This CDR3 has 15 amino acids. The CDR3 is CASSNSGTGERLAFF. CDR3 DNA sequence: TGTGCCAGCAGTAACTCCGGGACAGGGGAACGGTTGGCTTTCTTT.

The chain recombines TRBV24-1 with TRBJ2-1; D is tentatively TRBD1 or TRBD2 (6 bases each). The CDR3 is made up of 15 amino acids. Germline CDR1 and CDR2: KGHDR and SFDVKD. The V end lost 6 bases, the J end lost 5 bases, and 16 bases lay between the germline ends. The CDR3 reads CATSRRGAGDNEQFF. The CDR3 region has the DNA TGTGCCACCAGTCGTAGGGGGGCAGGGGACAATGAGCAGTTCTTC.

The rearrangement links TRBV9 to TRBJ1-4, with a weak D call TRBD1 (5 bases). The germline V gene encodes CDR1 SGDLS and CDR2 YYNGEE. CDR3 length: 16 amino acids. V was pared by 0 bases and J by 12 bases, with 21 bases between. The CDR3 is CASSVAVGGAVGELFF. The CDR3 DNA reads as TGTGCCAGCAGCGTAGCTGTGGGTGGGGCCGTGGGGGAACTGTTTTTT.

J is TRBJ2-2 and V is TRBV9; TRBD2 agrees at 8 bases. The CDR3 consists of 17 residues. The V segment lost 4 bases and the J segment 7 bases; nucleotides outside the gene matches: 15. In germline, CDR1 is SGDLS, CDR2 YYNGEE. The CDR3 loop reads CASSSPGLVRGIGELFF. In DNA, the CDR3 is TGTGCCAGCAGCTCTCCGGGACTAGTACGGGGTATCGGGGAGCTGTTTTTT.

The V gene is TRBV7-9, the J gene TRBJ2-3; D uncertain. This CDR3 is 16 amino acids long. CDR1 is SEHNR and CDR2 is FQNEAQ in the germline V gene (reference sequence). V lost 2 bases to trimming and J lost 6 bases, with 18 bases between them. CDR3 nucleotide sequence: TGTGCCAGCAGCTTACCTCTAGGGAACCCATTGGATACGCAGTATTTT. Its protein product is CASSLPLGNPLDTQYF.

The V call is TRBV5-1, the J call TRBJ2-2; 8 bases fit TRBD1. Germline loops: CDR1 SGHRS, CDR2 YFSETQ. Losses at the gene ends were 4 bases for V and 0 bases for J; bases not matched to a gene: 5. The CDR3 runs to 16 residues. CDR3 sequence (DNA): TGCGCCAGCAGCGCCGGACAGGGAACGAACACCGGGGAGCTGTTTTTT. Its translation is CASSAGQGTNTGELFF.

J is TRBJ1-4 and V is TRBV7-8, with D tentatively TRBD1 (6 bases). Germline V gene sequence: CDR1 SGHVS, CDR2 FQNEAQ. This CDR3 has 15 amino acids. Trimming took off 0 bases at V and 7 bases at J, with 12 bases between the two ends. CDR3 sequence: CASSLAGGSGEKLFF. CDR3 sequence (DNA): TGTGCCAGCAGCTTAGCAGGGGGATCGGGTGAAAAACTGTTTTTT.

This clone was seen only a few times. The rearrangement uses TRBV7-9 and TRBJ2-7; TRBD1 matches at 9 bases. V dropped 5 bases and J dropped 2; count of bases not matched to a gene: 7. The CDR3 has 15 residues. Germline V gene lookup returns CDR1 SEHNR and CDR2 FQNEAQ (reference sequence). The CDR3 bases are TGTGCCAGCAGCGCTGGACAGGGGCTGGCCTACGAGCAGTACTTC. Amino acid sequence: CASSAGQGLAYEQYF.

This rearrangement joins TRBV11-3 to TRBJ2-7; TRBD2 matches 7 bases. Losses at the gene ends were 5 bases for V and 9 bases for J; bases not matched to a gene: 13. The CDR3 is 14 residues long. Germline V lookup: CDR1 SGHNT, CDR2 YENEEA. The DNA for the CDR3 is TGTGCCAGCAGCCGAACAAGACTAGCTTGGAGGCAGTACTTC. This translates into CASSRTRLAWRQYF.

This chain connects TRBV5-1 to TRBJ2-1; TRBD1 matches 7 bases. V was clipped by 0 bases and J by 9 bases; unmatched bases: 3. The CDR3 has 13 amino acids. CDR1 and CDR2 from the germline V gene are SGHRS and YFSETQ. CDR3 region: CASSLETGTEQFF. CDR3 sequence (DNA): TGCGCCAGCAGCTTGGAGACAGGGACTGAGCAGTTCTTC.

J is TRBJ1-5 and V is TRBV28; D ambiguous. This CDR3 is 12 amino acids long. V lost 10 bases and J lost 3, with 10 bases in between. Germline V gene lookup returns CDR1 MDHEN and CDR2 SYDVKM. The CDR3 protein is CATLWDNQPQHF. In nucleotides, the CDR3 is TGTGCCACCCTGTGGGACAATCAGCCCCAGCATTTT.

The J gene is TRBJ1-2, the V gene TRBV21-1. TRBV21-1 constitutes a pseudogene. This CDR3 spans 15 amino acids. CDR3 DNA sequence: TGTGCCAGCAGCAAAGAGCGGGGATCTTACTATGGCTACACCTTC. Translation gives CASSKERGSYYGYTF.

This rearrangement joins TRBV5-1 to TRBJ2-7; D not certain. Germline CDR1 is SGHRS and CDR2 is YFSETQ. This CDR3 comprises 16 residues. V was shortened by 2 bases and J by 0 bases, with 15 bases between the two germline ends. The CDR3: CASSLFPGTGSYEQYF. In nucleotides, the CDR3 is TGCGCCAGCAGCTTATTTCCGGGTACCGGCTCCTACGAGCAGTACTTC.

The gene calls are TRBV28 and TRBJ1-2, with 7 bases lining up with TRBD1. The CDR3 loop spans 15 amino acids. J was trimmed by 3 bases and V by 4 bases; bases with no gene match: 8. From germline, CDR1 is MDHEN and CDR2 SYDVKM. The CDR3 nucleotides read TGTGCCAGCAGTTCCCTCGTAGGGACAGACTATGGCTACACCTTC. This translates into CASSSLVGTDYGYTF.

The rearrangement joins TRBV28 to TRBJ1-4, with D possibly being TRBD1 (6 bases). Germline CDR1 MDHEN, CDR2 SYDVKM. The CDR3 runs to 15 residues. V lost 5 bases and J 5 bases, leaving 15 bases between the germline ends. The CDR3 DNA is TGTGCCAGCAGTACTAGCAGAAGGGGGAATGAAAAACTGTTTTTT. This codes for CASSTSRRGNEKLFF.

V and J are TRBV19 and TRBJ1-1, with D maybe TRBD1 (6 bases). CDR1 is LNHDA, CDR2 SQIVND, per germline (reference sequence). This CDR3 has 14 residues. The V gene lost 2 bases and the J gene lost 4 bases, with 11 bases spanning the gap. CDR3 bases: TGTGCCAGTAGTATACAAGGGGGGATCACTGAAGCTTTCTTT. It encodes CASSIQGGITEAFF.

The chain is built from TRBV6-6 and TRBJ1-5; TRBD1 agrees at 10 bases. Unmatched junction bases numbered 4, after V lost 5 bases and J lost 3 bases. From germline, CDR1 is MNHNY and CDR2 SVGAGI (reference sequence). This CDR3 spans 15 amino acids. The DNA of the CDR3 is TGTGCCAGCAGTAAGACAGGGGGCATCAATCAGCCCCAGCATTTT. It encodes CASSKTGGINQPQHF.

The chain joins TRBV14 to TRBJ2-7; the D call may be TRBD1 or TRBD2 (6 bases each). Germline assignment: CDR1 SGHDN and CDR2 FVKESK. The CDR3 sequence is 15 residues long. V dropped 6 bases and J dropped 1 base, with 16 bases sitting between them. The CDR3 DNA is TGTGCCAGCAGTTCCACCGGGGGCCCATCCTACGAGCAGTACTTC. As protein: CASSSTGGPSYEQYF.

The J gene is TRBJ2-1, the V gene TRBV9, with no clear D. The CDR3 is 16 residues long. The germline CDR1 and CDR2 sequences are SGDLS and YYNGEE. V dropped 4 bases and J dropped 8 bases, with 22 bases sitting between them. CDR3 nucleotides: TGTGCCAGCAGCCCCAGTAGCCAAGGCAGAAACCATGAGCAGTTCTTC. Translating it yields CASSPSSQGRNHEQFF.